This T cell receptor (beta chain) originates from a study of cytomegalovirus exposure and HLA in healthy donors. Study-wide results and caveats: In a later analysis, parvovirus B19, influenza, CMV and Epstein-Barr virus appeared linked to several top co-occurrence clusters.

Use of 60 Vbeta and 13 Jbeta primers characterized the PCR. This table comes from immunoSEQ multiplex PCR, and its TCRdb copy is limited to in-frame clones, with some not included. The data contain around 300,000 clones, more than 55% of them singletons. Turning to this clone: Its target is not known.

V lost 2 bases and J lost 4; bases outside the gene matches: 11. The CDR3 loop spans 18 amino acids. CDR1 and CDR2 from the germline V gene are SGHNT and YYREEE (reference sequence). This chain links TRBV5-4 with TRBJ2-5; 13 nucleotides line up with TRBD2. This TCR derives from a female donor in good health and CMV-seronegative. Sequenced: PBMCs. CDR3 nucleotide sequence: TGTGCCAGCAGCTTCCCGCCCGGGACTAGCGGGAAAGTAGAGACCCAGTACTTC. Translation: CASSFPPGTSGKVETQYF.